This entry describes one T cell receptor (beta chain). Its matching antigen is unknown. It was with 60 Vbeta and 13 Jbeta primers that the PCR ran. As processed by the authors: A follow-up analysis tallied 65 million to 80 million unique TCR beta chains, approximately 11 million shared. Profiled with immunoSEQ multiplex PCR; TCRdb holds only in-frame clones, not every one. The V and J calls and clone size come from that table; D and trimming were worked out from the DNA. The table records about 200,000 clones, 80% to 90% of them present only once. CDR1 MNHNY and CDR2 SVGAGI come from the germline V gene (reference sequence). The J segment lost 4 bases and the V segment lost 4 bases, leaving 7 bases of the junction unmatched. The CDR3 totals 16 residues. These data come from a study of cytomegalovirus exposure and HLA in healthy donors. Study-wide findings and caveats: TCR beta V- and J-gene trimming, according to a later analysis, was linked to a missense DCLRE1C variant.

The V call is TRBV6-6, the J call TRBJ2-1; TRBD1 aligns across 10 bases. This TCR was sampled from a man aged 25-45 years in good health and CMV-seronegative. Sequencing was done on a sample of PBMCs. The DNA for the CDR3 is TGTGCCAGCAGTTTGTCTCCGGGACAGGGGTACAATGAGCAGTTCTTC. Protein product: CASSLSPGQGYNEQFF.